This is a list of T cell receptor beta chains from one sample in a study of T cell responses to AZD1222 COVID-19 vaccine. Produced via immunoSEQ multiplex PCR; TCRdb's table is partial and in-frame only. The sample consists of approximately 100,000 clones, about 89% of them appearing once. The source material was peripheral blood, sampled on day 0 of AZD1222 vaccination. The receptor source for this set is an adult in good health. CDR3s include the opening cysteine and the closing phenylalanine or tryptophan. The order of the fields is J gene, clone size, CDR3 length, V gene, D gene, CDR3 DNA, CDR3 protein. The D gene is left open where the match is weak. Clone size is shown for a subset of rows, as once, few, many or a class of expanded clone.

J gene: TRBJ2-5; clone size: -; CDR3 length: 12; V gene: TRBV7-9; D gene: -; CDR3 DNA: TGTGCCAGCAGCTCGCTAGCAGAGACCCAGTACTTC; CDR3 protein: CASSSLAETQYF
J gene: TRBJ1-5; clone size: -; CDR3 length: 14; V gene: TRBV27; D gene: -; CDR3 DNA: TGTGCCAGCAGTTTATTCCCCATTAATCAGCCCCAGCATTTT; CDR3 protein: CASSLFPINQPQHF
J gene: TRBJ2-1; clone size: -; CDR3 length: 15; V gene: TRBV28; D gene: TRBD1; CDR3 DNA: TGTGCCACGAGACAGGGAAGGGTTCCTTTCAATGAGCAGTTCTTC; CDR3 protein: CATRQGRVPFNEQFF
J gene: TRBJ1-2; clone size: -; CDR3 length: 15; V gene: TRBV3-1/TRBV3-2; D gene: -; CDR3 DNA: TGTGCCAGCAGTGTACAGGGCAACCCTAACTATGGCTACACCTTC; CDR3 protein: CASSVQGNPNYGYTF
J gene: TRBJ2-7; clone size: -; CDR3 length: 15; V gene: TRBV5-1; D gene: TRBD1; CDR3 DNA: TGCGCCAGCAGCTTGGGACAGGGGGAAGGCTACGAGCAGTACTTC; CDR3 protein: CASSLGQGEGYEQYF
J gene: TRBJ1-2; clone size: -; CDR3 length: 10; V gene: TRBV7-9; D gene: -; CDR3 DNA: TGTGCCAGCAGCTTAACTGTGGGGACCTTC; CDR3 protein: CASSLTVGTF
J gene: TRBJ1-5; clone size: -; CDR3 length: 13; V gene: TRBV7-9; D gene: TRBD1; CDR3 DNA: TGTGCCAGCAGCCTGGGACAGGGACAGCCCCAGCATTTT; CDR3 protein: CASSLGQGQPQHF
J gene: TRBJ1-2; clone size: -; CDR3 length: 13; V gene: TRBV5-6; D gene: -; CDR3 DNA: TGTGCCAGCAGCTTGGAGGGGGGAGAGGGCTACACCTTC; CDR3 protein: CASSLEGGEGYTF
J gene: TRBJ2-7; clone size: -; CDR3 length: 14; V gene: TRBV6-5; D gene: TRBD1; CDR3 DNA: TGTGCCAGCAGTTACGCAGGGGGTGACTACGAGCAGTACTTC; CDR3 protein: CASSYAGGDYEQYF
J gene: TRBJ2-5; clone size: -; CDR3 length: 16; V gene: TRBV5-1; D gene: TRBD2; CDR3 DNA: TGCGCCAGCAGCCCCCGGACTAGCGGGGGGCAAGGGACCCAGTACTTC; CDR3 protein: CASSPRTSGGQGTQYF
J gene: TRBJ1-4; clone size: once; CDR3 length: 15; V gene: TRBV11-2; D gene: -; CDR3 DNA: TGTGCCAGCAGCTTAGTAGGTCTTCCTGGGGAAAAACTGTTTTTT; CDR3 protein: CASSLVGLPGEKLFF
J gene: TRBJ1-1; clone size: -; CDR3 length: 13; V gene: TRBV28; D gene: -; CDR3 DNA: TGTGCCACTACACATAGTTGGAGTACTGAAGCTTTCTTT; CDR3 protein: CATTHSWSTEAFF
J gene: TRBJ2-1; clone size: -; CDR3 length: 11; V gene: TRBV7-9; D gene: -; CDR3 DNA: TGTGCCAGTGGACTCTACAATGAGCAGTTCTTC; CDR3 protein: CASGLYNEQFF
J gene: TRBJ1-6; clone size: -; CDR3 length: 13; V gene: TRBV12-3/TRBV12-4; D gene: -; CDR3 DNA: TGTGCCAGCAGCCCCCTTGTAGGGTCACCCCTCCACTTT; CDR3 protein: CASSPLVGSPLHF
J gene: TRBJ2-5; clone size: -; CDR3 length: 14; V gene: TRBV11-2; D gene: TRBD2; CDR3 DNA: TGTGCCAGCAGCTTTAGCGGGGGGGGAGAGACCCAGTACTTC; CDR3 protein: CASSFSGGGETQYF
J gene: TRBJ2-7; clone size: -; CDR3 length: 13; V gene: TRBV7-9; D gene: -; CDR3 DNA: TGTGCCGTAGGGGGGCAGGGGATGTACGAGCAGTACTTC; CDR3 protein: CAVGGQGMYEQYF
J gene: TRBJ1-4; clone size: -; CDR3 length: 12; V gene: TRBV7-9; D gene: -; CDR3 DNA: TGTGCCAGCAGCTTATTCCCTGAAAAACTGTTTTTT; CDR3 protein: CASSLFPEKLFF
J gene: TRBJ1-3; clone size: -; CDR3 length: 17; V gene: TRBV23-1; D gene: TRBD1; CDR3 DNA: TGCGCCAGCAGTCAACCCACAGGGGGCAGGCGTGGAAACACCATATATTTT; CDR3 protein: CASSQPTGGRRGNTIYF
J gene: TRBJ2-3; clone size: -; CDR3 length: 13; V gene: TRBV5-1; D gene: -; CDR3 DNA: TGCGCCAGCAGCCTGGGTCCGGCCCGTACGCAGTATTTT; CDR3 protein: CASSLGPARTQYF
J gene: TRBJ2-3; clone size: -; CDR3 length: 14; V gene: TRBV6-4; D gene: -; CDR3 DNA: TGTGCCAGCAGTTATAACGGGGACACAGATACGCAGTATTTT; CDR3 protein: CASSYNGDTDTQYF
J gene: TRBJ1-2; clone size: once; CDR3 length: 14; V gene: TRBV12-5; D gene: TRBD1; CDR3 DNA: TGTGCTAGTGGTTGGGACAGGGAGGGCTATGGCTACACCTTC; CDR3 protein: CASGWDREGYGYTF
J gene: TRBJ2-7; clone size: -; CDR3 length: 15; V gene: TRBV3-1/TRBV3-2; D gene: TRBD1; CDR3 DNA: TGTGCCAGCAGCCCACTGGACAGGCCTACCTACGAGCAGTACTTC; CDR3 protein: CASSPLDRPTYEQYF
J gene: TRBJ2-1; clone size: -; CDR3 length: 15; V gene: TRBV19; D gene: TRBD2; CDR3 DNA: TGTGCCAGTAGTATATCTAGCGGGGGGACCTATGAGCAGTTCTTC; CDR3 protein: CASSISSGGTYEQFF
J gene: TRBJ1-4; clone size: -; CDR3 length: 13; V gene: TRBV6-5; D gene: -; CDR3 DNA: TGTGCCAGCAGCCGGGGCCATAATGAAAAACTGTTTTTT; CDR3 protein: CASSRGHNEKLFF
J gene: TRBJ1-2; clone size: -; CDR3 length: 11; V gene: TRBV5-1; D gene: TRBD1; CDR3 DNA: TGCGCCAGCAGCTCAGGGACAGACTACACCTTC; CDR3 protein: CASSSGTDYTF
J gene: TRBJ1-2; clone size: -; CDR3 length: 13; V gene: TRBV28; D gene: -; CDR3 DNA: TGTGCCAGCAGTTTGCGGCAGGGGCCGGTAGACACCTTC; CDR3 protein: CASSLRQGPVDTF
J gene: TRBJ1-5; clone size: -; CDR3 length: 14; V gene: TRBV7-2; D gene: -; CDR3 DNA: TGTGCCAGCAGCTTAGTAGCGGGGGATCAGCCCCAGCATTTT; CDR3 protein: CASSLVAGDQPQHF
J gene: TRBJ1-5; clone size: -; CDR3 length: 15; V gene: TRBV28; D gene: TRBD1; CDR3 DNA: TGTGCCAGCAGTTTAGAGACAGGGGGCAATCAGCCCCAGCATTTT; CDR3 protein: CASSLETGGNQPQHF
J gene: TRBJ1-2; clone size: -; CDR3 length: 12; V gene: TRBV2; D gene: -; CDR3 DNA: TGTGCCAGCAGTGCCGAGAACTATGGCTACACCTTC; CDR3 protein: CASSAENYGYTF
J gene: TRBJ2-5; clone size: -; CDR3 length: 14; V gene: TRBV20-1; D gene: -; CDR3 DNA: TGCAGTGCTAGTCCTCATCCGGGGAGAGGGACCCAGTACTTC; CDR3 protein: CSASPHPGRGTQYF
J gene: TRBJ1-5; clone size: once; CDR3 length: 15; V gene: TRBV7-2; D gene: TRBD1; CDR3 DNA: TGTGCCAGCAGCACAGGACAGGGGGCGCATCAGCCCCAGCATTTT; CDR3 protein: CASSTGQGAHQPQHF
J gene: TRBJ1-1; clone size: once; CDR3 length: 15; V gene: TRBV3-1/TRBV3-2; D gene: -; CDR3 DNA: TGTGCCAGCAGCTCAGGTGCGGGGTGGACGACTGAAGCTTTCTTT; CDR3 protein: CASSSGAGWTTEAFF
J gene: TRBJ2-3; clone size: -; CDR3 length: 16; V gene: TRBV9; D gene: TRBD2; CDR3 DNA: TGTGCCAGCAGCGTAGGTCTAGCGGGGGGCCCGGTAAGGCAGTATTTT; CDR3 protein: CASSVGLAGGPVRQYF
J gene: TRBJ2-1; clone size: -; CDR3 length: 15; V gene: TRBV24-1; D gene: -; CDR3 DNA: TGTGCCACCAGTGTCAGTGTAAGCTCCTACAATGAGCAGTTCTTC; CDR3 protein: CATSVSVSSYNEQFF
J gene: TRBJ2-1; clone size: -; CDR3 length: 17; V gene: TRBV10-2; D gene: TRBD1; CDR3 DNA: TGCGCCAGCAGTGAGTCGAGGTGGGGACAGGGAGATCATGAGCAGTTCTTC; CDR3 protein: CASSESRWGQGDHEQFF
J gene: TRBJ2-1; clone size: -; CDR3 length: 13; V gene: TRBV5-1; D gene: -; CDR3 DNA: TGCGCCAGCAGCGATCGACAGCTCCTCGAGCAGTTCTTC; CDR3 protein: CASSDRQLLEQFF
J gene: TRBJ2-7; clone size: -; CDR3 length: 15; V gene: TRBV23-1; D gene: TRBD1; CDR3 DNA: TGCGCCAGCAGTCAATCGGACAGGGGCTCCTACGAGCAGTACTTC; CDR3 protein: CASSQSDRGSYEQYF
J gene: TRBJ1-2; clone size: -; CDR3 length: 14; V gene: TRBV6-5; D gene: TRBD1; CDR3 DNA: TGTGCCAGCAGGGGGACAGGCGTTAGCAATGGCTACACCTTC; CDR3 protein: CASRGTGVSNGYTF
J gene: TRBJ1-2; clone size: once; CDR3 length: 14; V gene: TRBV4-2; D gene: -; CDR3 DNA: TGTGCCAGCTCTGGGCGTGGCGTTGGCGTTGGCTACACCTTC; CDR3 protein: CASSGRGVGVGYTF
J gene: TRBJ1-1; clone size: -; CDR3 length: 15; V gene: TRBV4-1; D gene: TRBD1; CDR3 DNA: TGCGCCAGCAGCCACAGACAGGGGTTGTACACTGAAGCTTTCTTT; CDR3 protein: CASSHRQGLYTEAFF